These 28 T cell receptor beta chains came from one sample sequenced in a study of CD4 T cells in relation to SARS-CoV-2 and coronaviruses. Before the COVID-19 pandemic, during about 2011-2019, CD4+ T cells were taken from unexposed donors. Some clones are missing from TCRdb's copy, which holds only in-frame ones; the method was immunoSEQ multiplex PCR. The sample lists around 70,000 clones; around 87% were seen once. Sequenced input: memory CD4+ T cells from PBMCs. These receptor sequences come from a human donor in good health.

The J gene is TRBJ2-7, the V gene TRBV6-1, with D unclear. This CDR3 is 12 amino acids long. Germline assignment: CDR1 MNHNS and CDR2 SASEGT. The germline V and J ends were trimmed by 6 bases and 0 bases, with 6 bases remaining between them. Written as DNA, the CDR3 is TGTGCCAGCAGCCAGTCCTCCTACGAGCAGTACTTC. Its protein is CASSQSSYEQYF.

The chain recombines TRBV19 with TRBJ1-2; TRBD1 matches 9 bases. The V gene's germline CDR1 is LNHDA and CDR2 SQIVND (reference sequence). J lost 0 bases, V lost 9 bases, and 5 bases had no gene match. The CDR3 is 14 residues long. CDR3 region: CARKQGATNYGYTF. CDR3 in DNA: TGTGCCAGAAAACAGGGGGCTACTAACTATGGCTACACCTTC.

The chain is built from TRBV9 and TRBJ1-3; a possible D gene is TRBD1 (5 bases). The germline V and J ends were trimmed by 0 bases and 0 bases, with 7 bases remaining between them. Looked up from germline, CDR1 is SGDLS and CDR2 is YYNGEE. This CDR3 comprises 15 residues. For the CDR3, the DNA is TGTGCCAGCAGCGTAGGGGGGAGCTCTGGAAACACCATATATTTT. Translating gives CASSVGGSSGNTIYF. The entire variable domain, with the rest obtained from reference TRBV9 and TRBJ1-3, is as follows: DSGVTQTPKHLITATGQRVTLRCSPRSGDLSVYWYQQSLDQGLQFLIQYYNGEERAKGNILERFSAQQFPDLHSELNLSSLELGDSALYFCASSVGGSSGNTIYFGEGSWLTVV.

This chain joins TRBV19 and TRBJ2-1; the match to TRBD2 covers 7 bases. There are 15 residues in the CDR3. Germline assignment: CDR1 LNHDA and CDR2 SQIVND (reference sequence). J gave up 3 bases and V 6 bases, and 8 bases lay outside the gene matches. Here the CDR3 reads CASREREGLYNEQFF. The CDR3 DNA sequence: TGTGCCAGTAGGGAGAGGGAGGGGCTCTACAATGAGCAGTTCTTC.

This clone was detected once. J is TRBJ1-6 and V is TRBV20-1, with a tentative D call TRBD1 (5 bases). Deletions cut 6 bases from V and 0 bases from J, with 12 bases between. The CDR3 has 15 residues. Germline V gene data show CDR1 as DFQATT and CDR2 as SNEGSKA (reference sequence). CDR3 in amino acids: CSASRQSSYNSPLHF. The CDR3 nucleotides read TGCAGTGCCAGTCGACAGTCCTCCTATAATTCACCCCTCCACTTT.

CDR3 residues: CASSPALKGEQFF. The CDR3 DNA reads TGTGCCAGCAGCCCAGCCTTAAAAGGAGAGCAGTTCTTC. The V and J genes are TRBV14 and TRBJ2-1; no definite D call. The germline gives CDR1 SGHDN, CDR2 FVKESK. The CDR3 runs 13 residues. Between the trimmed V and J ends, which lost 4 bases and 10 bases, there was a span of 14 bases.

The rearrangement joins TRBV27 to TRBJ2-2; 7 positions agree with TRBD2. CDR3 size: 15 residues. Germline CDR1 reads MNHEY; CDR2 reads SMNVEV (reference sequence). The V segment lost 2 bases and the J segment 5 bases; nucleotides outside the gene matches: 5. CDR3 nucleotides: TGTGCCAGCAGTTTAATCCCGGGGGGAACCGGGGAGCTGTTTTTT. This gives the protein CASSLIPGGTGELFF.

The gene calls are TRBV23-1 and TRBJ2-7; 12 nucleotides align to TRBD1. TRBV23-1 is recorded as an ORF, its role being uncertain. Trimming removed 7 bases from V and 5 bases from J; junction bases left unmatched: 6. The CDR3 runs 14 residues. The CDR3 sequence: CASIRRDRGHEQYF. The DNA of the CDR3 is TGCGCCAGCATACGCCGGGACAGGGGGCACGAGCAGTACTTC.

The CDR3 loop is CAISDRSSGANVLTF. The CDR3 DNA sequence: TGTGCCATCAGTGACCGCAGCTCTGGGGCCAACGTCCTGACTTTC. V usage is TRBV10-3 and J usage is TRBJ2-6; D is undetermined. Per the germline V gene, CDR1 is ENHRY and CDR2 is SYGVKD. With 3 bases removed from V and 0 bases from J, the gap between germline ends came to 6 bases. The CDR3 extends over 15 amino acids.

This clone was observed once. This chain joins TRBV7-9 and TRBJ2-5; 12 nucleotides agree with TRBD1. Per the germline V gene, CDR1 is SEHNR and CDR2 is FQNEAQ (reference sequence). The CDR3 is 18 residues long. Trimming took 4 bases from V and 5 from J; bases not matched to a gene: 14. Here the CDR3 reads CASSWGPGQGASWETQYF. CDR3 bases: TGTGCCAGCAGCTGGGGGCCGGGACAGGGGGCCTCGTGGGAGACCCAGTACTTC.

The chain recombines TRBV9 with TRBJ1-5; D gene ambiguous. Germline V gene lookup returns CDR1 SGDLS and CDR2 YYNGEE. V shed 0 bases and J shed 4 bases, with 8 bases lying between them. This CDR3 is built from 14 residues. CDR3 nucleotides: TGTGCCAGCAGCGTAGGGAACGTGAATCAGCCCCAGCATTTT. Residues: CASSVGNVNQPQHF.

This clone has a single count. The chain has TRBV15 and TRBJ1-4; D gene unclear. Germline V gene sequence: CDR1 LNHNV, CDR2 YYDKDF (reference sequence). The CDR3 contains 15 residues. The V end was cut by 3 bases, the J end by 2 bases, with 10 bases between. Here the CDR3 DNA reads TGTGCCACCAGCAGGGTCGTAGACACTAATGAAAAACTGTTTTTT. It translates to CATSRVVDTNEKLFF.

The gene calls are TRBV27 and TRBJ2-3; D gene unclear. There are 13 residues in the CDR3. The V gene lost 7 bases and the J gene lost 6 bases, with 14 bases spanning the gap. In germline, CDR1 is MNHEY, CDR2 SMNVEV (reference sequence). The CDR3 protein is CASKRTDWDTQYF. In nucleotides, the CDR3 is TGTGCCAGCAAACGAACGGATTGGGATACGCAGTATTTT.

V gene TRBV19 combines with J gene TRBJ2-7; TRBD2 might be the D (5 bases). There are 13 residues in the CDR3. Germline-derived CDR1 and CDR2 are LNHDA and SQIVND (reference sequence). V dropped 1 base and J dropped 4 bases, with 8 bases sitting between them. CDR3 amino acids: CASSIGGGYEQYF. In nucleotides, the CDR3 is TGTGCCAGTAGTATAGGTGGCGGGTACGAGCAGTACTTC. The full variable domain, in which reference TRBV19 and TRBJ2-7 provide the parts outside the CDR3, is DGGITQSPKYLFRKEGQNVTLSCEQNLNHDAMYWYRQDPGQGLRLIYYSQIVNDFQKGDIAEGYSVSREKKESFPLTVTSAQKNPTAFYLCASSIGGGYEQYFGPGTRLTVT.

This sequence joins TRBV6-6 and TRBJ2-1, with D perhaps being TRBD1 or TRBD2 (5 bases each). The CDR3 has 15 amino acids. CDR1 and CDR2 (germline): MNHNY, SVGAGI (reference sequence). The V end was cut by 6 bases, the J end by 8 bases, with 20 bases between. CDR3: CASRGSPDWGHEQFF. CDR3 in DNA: TGTGCCAGCAGGGGCTCTCCGGACTGGGGCCATGAGCAGTTCTTC.

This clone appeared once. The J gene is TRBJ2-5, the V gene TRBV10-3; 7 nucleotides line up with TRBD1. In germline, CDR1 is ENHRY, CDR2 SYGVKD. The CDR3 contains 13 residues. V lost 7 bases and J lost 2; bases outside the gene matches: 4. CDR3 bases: TGTGCCATCACCGAACAGGGGCAAGAGACCCAGTACTTC. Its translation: CAITEQGQETQYF.

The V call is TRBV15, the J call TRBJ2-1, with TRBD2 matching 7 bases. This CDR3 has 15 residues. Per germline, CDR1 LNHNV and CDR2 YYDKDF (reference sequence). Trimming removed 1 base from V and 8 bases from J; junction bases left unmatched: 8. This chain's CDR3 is CATSRVRTRGDEQFF. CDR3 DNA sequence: TGTGCCACCAGCAGAGTTAGGACTAGAGGGGATGAGCAGTTCTTC.

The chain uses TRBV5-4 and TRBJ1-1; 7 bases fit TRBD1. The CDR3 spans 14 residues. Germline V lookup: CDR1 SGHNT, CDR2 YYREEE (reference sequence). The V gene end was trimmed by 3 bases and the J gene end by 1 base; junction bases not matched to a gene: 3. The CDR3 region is CASSWGQRNTEAFF. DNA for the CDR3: TGTGCCAGCAGCTGGGGACAGCGGAACACTGAAGCTTTCTTT.

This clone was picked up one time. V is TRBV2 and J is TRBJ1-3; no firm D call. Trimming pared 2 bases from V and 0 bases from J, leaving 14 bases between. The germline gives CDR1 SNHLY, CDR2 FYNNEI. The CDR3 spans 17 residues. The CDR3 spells CASSERSGIYSGNTIYF. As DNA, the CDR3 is TGTGCCAGCAGTGAAAGGTCGGGGATATACTCTGGAAACACCATATATTTT.

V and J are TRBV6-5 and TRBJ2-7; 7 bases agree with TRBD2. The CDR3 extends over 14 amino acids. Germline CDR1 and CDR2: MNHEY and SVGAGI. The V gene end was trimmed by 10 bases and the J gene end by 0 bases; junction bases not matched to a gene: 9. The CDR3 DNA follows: TGTGCCACCGATCGGACTAGGGTCTCCTACGAGCAGTACTTC. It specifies CATDRTRVSYEQYF.

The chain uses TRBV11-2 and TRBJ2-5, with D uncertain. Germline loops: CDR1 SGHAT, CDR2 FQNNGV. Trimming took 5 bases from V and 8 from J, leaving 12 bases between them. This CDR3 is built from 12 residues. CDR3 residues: CASSLGAETQYF. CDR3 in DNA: TGTGCCAGCAGCCTCGGTGCGGAAACCCAGTACTTC. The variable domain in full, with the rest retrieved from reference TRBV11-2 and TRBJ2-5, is EAGVAQSPRYKIIEKRQSVAFWCNPISGHATLYWYQQILGQGPKLLIQFQNNGVVDDSQLPKDRFSAERLKGVDSTLKIQPAKLEDSAVYLCASSLGAETQYFGPGTRLLVL.

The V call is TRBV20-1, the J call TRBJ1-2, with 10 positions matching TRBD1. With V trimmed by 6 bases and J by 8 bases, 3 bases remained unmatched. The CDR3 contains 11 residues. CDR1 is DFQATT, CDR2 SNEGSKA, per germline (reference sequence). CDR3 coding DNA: TGCAGTGCGCGGACAGGGGGAGGCTACACCTTC. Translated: CSARTGGGYTF.

CDR3 coding DNA: TGTGCCAGCCGCTCAGGGGGCATTCAGTACTTC. Translation: CASRSGGIQYF. The genes are TRBV2 and TRBJ2-4; 7 nucleotides align to TRBD1. From germline, CDR1 is SNHLY and CDR2 FYNNEI. This CDR3 spans 11 amino acids. V dropped 8 bases and J dropped 9; count of bases not matched to a gene: 4.

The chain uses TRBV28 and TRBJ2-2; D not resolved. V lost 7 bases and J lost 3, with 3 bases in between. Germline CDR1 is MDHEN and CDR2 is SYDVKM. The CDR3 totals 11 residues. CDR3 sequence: CASKDTGELFF. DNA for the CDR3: TGTGCCAGCAAGGACACCGGGGAGCTGTTTTTT.

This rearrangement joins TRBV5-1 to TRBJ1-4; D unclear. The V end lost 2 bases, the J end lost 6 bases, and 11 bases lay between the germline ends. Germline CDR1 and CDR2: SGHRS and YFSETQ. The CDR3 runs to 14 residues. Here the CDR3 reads CASSLSGSDEKLFF. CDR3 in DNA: TGCGCCAGCAGCTTATCCGGGTCCGATGAAAAACTGTTTTTT.

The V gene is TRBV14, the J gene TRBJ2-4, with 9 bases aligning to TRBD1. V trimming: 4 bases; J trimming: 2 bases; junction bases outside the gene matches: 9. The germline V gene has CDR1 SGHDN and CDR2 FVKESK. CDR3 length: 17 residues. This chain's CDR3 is CASSPLTGGESKNIQYF. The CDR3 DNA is TGTGCCAGCAGCCCATTAACAGGGGGCGAATCCAAAAACATTCAGTACTTC.

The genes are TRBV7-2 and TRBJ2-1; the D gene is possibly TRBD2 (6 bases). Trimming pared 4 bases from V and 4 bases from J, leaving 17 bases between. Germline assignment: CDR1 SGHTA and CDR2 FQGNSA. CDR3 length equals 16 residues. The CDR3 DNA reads TGTGCCAGCAGCTCCCCCGTAGCGGTCCTATACAATGAGCAGTTCTTC. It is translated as CASSSPVAVLYNEQFF.

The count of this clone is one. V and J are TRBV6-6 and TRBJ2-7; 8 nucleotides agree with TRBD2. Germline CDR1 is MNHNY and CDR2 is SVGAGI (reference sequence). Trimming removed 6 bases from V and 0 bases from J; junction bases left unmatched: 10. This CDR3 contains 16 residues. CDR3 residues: CASSGRQRGNSYEQYF. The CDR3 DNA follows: TGTGCCAGCAGCGGTAGACAGCGGGGGAACTCCTACGAGCAGTACTTC.